The clone carrying this TCR beta chain was recorded a few times. Its antigen is not known. Drawing of peripheral blood yielded about 9.8 milliliters from each donor. Extraction of total RNA produced a minimum of 5 micrograms from each sample. The entry originates in a study of blood T cells in healthy people across ages. Study-level findings and limits: Versus aged donors, long-lived donors had higher diversity and more naive CD4+ cells. Using unsorted PBMCs precluded a conclusive naive versus antigen-experienced comparison.

A second roughly 7 to 11 cycle PCR used barcoded and J-beta primers. In TCRdb, the 5' RACE reads were re-called with MiXCR into one record per CDR3 protein. The data show around 1,500,000 distinct CDR3 sequences, roughly 45% seen once. The sequenced sample was blood. The TCR comes from a woman aged 18-29 years in good health.

In DNA form, the CDR3 reads TGTGCCAGCAGCAGGGGGGCCGTATACGAGCAGTACTTC. Amino acids: CASSRGAVYEQYF. The V gene is TRBV7-9, the J gene TRBJ2-7, with D possibly being TRBD1 or TRBD2 (6 bases each). V gave up 5 bases and J gave up 4 bases, with 12 bases separating them. This CDR3 has 13 residues. The germline V gene encodes CDR1 SEHNR and CDR2 FQNEAQ (reference sequence).